A selection of T cell receptor beta chains follows, all from one sample in a study of cytomegalovirus exposure and HLA in healthy donors. Sequencing was performed with immunoSEQ multiplex PCR; in TCRdb, only in-frame clones are kept and a portion is missing. The sample carries about 93,000 clones, 82% recorded once. The sample taken for sequencing was PBMCs. Receptors were obtained from a man aged 50 to 59 in good health and CMV-seronegative. Both conserved end residues are part of each CDR3.

V: TRBV27; J: NA; CDR3: CASSSDRGLEQYF
V: TRBV9; J: TRBJ2-2; CDR3: CASSEAWGELFF
V: TRBV4-1; J: TRBJ2-5; CDR3: CASSPRLAGAAEYF
V: TRBV2; J: TRBJ2-3; CDR3: CASSSPDRGGTDTQYF
V: TRBV19; J: TRBJ2-7; CDR3: CASRQGGEQYF
V: TRBV11-2; J: TRBJ1-2; CDR3: CASSLSGDGYTF
V: TRBV2; J: TRBJ2-1; CDR3: CARPLAGAYNEQFF
V: TRBV10-3; J: TRBJ1-1; CDR3: CAIEDREGTEAFF
V: TRBV29-1; J: TRBJ2-4; CDR3: CSAYLGRIQYF
V: TRBV5-1; J: TRBJ2-3; CDR3: CASSPSPGTDTQYF
V: TRBV27; J: TRBJ2-2; CDR3: CASSVAGGLGGELFF
V: TRBV9; J: TRBJ2-3; CDR3: CASSVSGLAGVDTQYF
V: TRBV28; J: TRBJ2-3; CDR3: CASSSRTGVDGTQYF
V: TRBV5-1; J: TRBJ1-2; CDR3: CASSPGVLNYGYTF
V: TRBV28; J: TRBJ2-2; CDR3: CASSLDVEVSVDTGELFF
V: TRBV9; J: TRBJ1-3; CDR3: CASSVAATGVGNTTYF
V: TRBV28; J: TRBJ2-1; CDR3: CASSFRWNEQFF
V: TRBV5-8; J: TRBJ1-5; CDR3: CASSLVSGAGNQPQHF
V: TRBV2; J: TRBJ1-5; CDR3: CASRLRTGKVSNQPQHF
V: TRBV4-1; J: TRBJ2-1; CDR3: CASSQDSETSGRIDEQFF
V: TRBV6-1; J: TRBJ2-7; CDR3: CASSSAAGGSGEQYF
V: TRBV18; J: TRBJ1-1; CDR3: CASSPGGGNTEAFF
V: TRBV6-1; J: TRBJ1-1; CDR3: CASSEAAQLNTEAFF
V: TRBV4-3; J: TRBJ1-2; CDR3: CASSPGTARDYGYTF
V: TRBV2; J: TRBJ2-1; CDR3: CASSGRTGAEQFF
V: TRBV6-5; J: TRBJ2-7; CDR3: CASSYSSPQRDEQYF
V: TRBV4-1; J: TRBJ2-7; CDR3: CASSQEGSGGPSEQYF
V: TRBV27; J: TRBJ2-7; CDR3: CASSLRVDRPSYEQYF
V: TRBV6-5; J: TRBJ2-1; CDR3: CASSNLGGIRNEQFF
V: TRBV6-5; J: TRBJ2-4; CDR3: CASSYSRQGTKNIQYF
V: TRBV18; J: TRBJ2-5; CDR3: CASSPPGQAKTQYF
V: TRBV19; J: TRBJ2-1; CDR3: CASSMSASGRARFF
V: TRBV6-1; J: TRBJ2-7; CDR3: CASSEAPREPREQYF
V: TRBV2; J: TRBJ1-4; CDR3: CASRRDRESEKLFF
V: TRBV5-8; J: TRBJ2-1; CDR3: CASSLSGVGEQFF
V: TRBV19; J: TRBJ1-5; CDR3: CASTTWTGREDQPQHF
V: TRBV30; J: TRBJ1-2; CDR3: CAWSPGGVPYGYTF